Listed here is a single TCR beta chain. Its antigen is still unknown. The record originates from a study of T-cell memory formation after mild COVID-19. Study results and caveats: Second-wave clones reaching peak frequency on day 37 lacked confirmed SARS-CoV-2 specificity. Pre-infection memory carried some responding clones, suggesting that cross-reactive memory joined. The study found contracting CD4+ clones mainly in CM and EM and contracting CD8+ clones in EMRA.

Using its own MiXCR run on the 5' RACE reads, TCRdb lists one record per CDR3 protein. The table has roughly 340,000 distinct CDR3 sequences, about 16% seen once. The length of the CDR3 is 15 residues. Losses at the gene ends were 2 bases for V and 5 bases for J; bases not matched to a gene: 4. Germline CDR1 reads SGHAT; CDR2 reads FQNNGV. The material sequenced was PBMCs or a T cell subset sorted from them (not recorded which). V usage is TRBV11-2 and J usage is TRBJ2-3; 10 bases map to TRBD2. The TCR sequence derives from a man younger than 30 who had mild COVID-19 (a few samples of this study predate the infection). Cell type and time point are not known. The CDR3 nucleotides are TGTGCCAGCAGCTTACAGCGGGGGGGCAAAGATACGCAGTATTTT. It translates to CASSLQRGGKDTQYF.